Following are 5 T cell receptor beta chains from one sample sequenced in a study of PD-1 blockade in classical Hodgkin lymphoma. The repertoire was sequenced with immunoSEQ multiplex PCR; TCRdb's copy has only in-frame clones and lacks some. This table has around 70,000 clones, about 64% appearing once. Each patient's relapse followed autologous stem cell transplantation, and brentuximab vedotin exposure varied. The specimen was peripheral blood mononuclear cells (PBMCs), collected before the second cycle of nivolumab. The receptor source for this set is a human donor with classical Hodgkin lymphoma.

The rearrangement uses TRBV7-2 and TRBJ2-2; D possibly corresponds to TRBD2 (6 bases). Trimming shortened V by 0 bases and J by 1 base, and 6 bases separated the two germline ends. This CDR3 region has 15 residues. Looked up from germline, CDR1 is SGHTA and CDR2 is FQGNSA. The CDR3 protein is CASSLAGGNTGELFF. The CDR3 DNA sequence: TGTGCCAGCAGCTTAGCGGGGGGGAACACCGGGGAGCTGTTTTTT.

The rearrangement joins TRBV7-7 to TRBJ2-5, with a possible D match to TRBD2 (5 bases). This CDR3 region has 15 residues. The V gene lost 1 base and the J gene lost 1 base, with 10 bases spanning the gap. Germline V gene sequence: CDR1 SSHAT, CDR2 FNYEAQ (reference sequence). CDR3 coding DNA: TGTGCCAGCAGCTTAGGAGTAGGAGGCCAAGAGACCCAGTACTTC. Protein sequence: CASSLGVGGQETQYF. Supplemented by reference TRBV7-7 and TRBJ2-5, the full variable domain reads GAGVSQSPRYKVTKRGQDVTLRCDPISSHATLYWYQQALGQGPEFLTYFNYEAQPDKSGLPSDRFSAERPEGSISTLTIQRTEQRDSAMYRCASSLGVGGQETQYFGPGTRLLVL.

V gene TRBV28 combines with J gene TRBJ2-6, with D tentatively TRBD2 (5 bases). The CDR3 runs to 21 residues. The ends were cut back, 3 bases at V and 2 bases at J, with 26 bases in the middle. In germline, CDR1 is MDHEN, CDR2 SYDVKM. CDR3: CASSFRRGKQLLWAGANVLTF. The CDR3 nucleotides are TGTGCCAGCAGTTTCCGGAGAGGGAAACAGCTGCTTTGGGCTGGGGCCAACGTCCTGACTTTC.

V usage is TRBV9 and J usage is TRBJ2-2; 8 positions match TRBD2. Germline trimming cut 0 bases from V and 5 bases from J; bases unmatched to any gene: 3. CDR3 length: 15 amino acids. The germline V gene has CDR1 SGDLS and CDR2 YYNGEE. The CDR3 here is CASSVALAGTGELFF. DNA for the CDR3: TGTGCCAGCAGCGTAGCGCTAGCGGGTACCGGGGAGCTGTTTTTT.

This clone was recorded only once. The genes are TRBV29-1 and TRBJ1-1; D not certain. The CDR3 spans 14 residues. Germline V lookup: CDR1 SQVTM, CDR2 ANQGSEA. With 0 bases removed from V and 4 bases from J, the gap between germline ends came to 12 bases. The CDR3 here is CSVEDLYGSTEAFF. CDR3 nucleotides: TGCAGCGTTGAAGATCTATATGGTAGCACTGAAGCTTTCTTT.